Below, 19 T cell receptor beta chains from the same sample are listed, as sequenced in a study of regulatory T cells in long-lasting Graves disease. Arm-PCR of CDR3 regions and iRepertoire HTBI primers were the basis on which TCR beta libraries were built. A single record per CDR3 protein comes from TCRdb applying MiXCR to the multiplex PCR reads. Among 650,000 to 850,000 distinct CDR3 sequences, around 32% were seen once, and the ten largest hold roughly 46%. The time point was: persistent/refractory GD, antithyroid drugs over 5 years with positive TRAb. The TCR library used RNA extracted from PBMCs. The sequences come from peripheral blood mononuclear cells (PBMCs), collected when the disease was refractory, from a patient treated with antithyroid drugs. The origin of the receptors is a female donor with Graves disease.

The J gene is TRBJ1-1, the V gene TRBV20-1; D gene unclear. The germline gives CDR1 DFQATT, CDR2 SNEGSKA (reference sequence). The CDR3 has 11 amino acids. V lost 6 bases and J lost 4, with 9 bases in between. CDR3 in DNA: TGCAGTGCCGGAGGGCTCACTGAAGCTTTCTTT. Its protein product is CSAGGLTEAFF.

DNA of the CDR3: TGTGCCAGCAGTGAAAATAAGTGGACAGGGAATAGGGGTCAGCCCCAGCATTTT. Its translation is CASSENKWTGNRGQPQHF. V and J are TRBV25-1 and TRBJ1-5; 8 bases agree with TRBD1. V trimming: 2 bases; J trimming: 6 bases; junction bases outside the gene matches: 15. The CDR3 is 18 amino acids. From germline, CDR1 is MGHDK and CDR2 SYGVNS. The whole variable domain, filled in from reference TRBV25-1 and TRBJ1-5, reads EADIYQTPRYLVIGTGKKITLECSQTMGHDKMYWYQQDPGMELHLIHYSYGVNSTEKGDLSSESTVSRIRTEHFPLTLESARPSHTSQYLCASSENKWTGNRGQPQHFGDGTRLSIL.

Comments on this clonotype: A read error may explain this, as a much larger clone is one base away. The CDR3 end shows no conserved phenylalanine or tryptophan, and so a read error is likely. The V call is TRBV12-3 or TRBV12-4, the J call TRBJ2-5; D gene unclear. The CDR3 covers 11 residues. V was clipped by 3 bases and J by 5 bases, with 4 bases between them. The DNA of the CDR3 is TGTGCCAGCAGTTTCAAGGAGACCCAGTACCTC. Its protein is CASSFKETQYL.

V and J are TRBV7-9 and TRBJ2-7; 12 bases are shared with TRBD2. The CDR3 consists of 17 residues. Trimming took 2 bases from V and 3 from J; bases not matched to a gene: 8. Germline CDR1 is SEHNR and CDR2 is FQNEAQ (reference sequence). Here the CDR3 reads CASSLWEGLAGNYEQYF. The DNA of the CDR3 is TGTGCCAGCAGCTTATGGGAAGGACTAGCGGGAAACTACGAGCAGTACTTC.

The chain is built from TRBV20-1 and TRBJ1-3; unclear D gene. The CDR3 covers 13 residues. V shed 5 bases and J shed 4 bases, with 12 bases lying between them. Per the germline V gene, CDR1 is DFQATT and CDR2 is SNEGSKA (reference sequence). The CDR3 sequence is CSAPRTGGNTIYF. CDR3 sequence (DNA): TGCAGTGCTCCACGGACGGGGGGAAACACCATATATTTT.

J is TRBJ2-5 and V is TRBV12-3 or TRBV12-4; D is possibly TRBD2 (7 bases). Between the trimmed V and J ends, which lost 8 bases and 1 base, there was a span of 17 bases. This CDR3 contains 15 residues. CDR3 sequence (DNA): TGTGCCAGCCCGGGGGGTTCAGGGGTCCAAGAGACCCAGTACTTC. Protein sequence: CASPGGSGVQETQYF.

There are a few counts of this clonotype. The chain has TRBV29-1 and TRBJ1-1, with 7 bases aligning to TRBD1. V was clipped by 7 bases and J by 4 bases; unmatched bases: 6. Germline V gene sequence: CDR1 SQVTM, CDR2 ANQGSEA. The CDR3 has 12 residues. CDR3 protein: CSATGLFTEAFF. The CDR3 DNA sequence: TGCAGCGCGACAGGGTTGTTCACTGAAGCTTTCTTT.

This clonotype was observed at least ten times. This chain links TRBV29-1 with TRBJ2-5; 9 bases map to TRBD1. CDR3 length equals 14 residues. V shed 4 bases and J 7 bases; nucleotides not matched to a gene: 10. Germline V gene lookup returns CDR1 SQVTM and CDR2 ANQGSEA. CDR3 in DNA: TGCAGCGTTGCTTCTAACAGGGGGCTAGTGACCCAGTACTTC. It yields the protein CSVASNRGLVTQYF.

This sequence joins TRBV5-6 and TRBJ1-2, with TRBD1 matching 11 bases. Germline loops: CDR1 SGHDT, CDR2 YYEEEE. CDR3 size: 16 residues. V trimming: 1 base; J trimming: 6 bases; junction bases outside the gene matches: 8. CDR3 region: CASSLRTGGKVDGYTF. The CDR3 DNA follows: TGTGCCAGCAGCTTGCGGACAGGGGGCAAGGTTGATGGCTACACCTTC.

The genes are TRBV12-3 or TRBV12-4 and TRBJ2-7; tentatively, D is TRBD2 (6 bases). V was pared by 2 bases and J by 6 bases, with 8 bases between. The CDR3 length is 12 residues. In DNA, the CDR3 is TGTGCCAGCAGTTTAACCGGGAGCGAGCAGTACTTC. Translated, it gives CASSLTGSEQYF.

The table lists this clonotype with a few counts. The chain uses TRBV29-1 and TRBJ2-1; TRBD1 aligns across 7 bases. Per the germline V gene, CDR1 is SQVTM and CDR2 is ANQGSEA. The CDR3 spans 14 residues. Losses at the gene ends were 7 bases for V and 0 bases for J; bases not matched to a gene: 6. The CDR3 spells CSARDSSSYNEQFF. The CDR3 DNA is TGCAGCGCCCGGGACAGTAGCTCCTACAATGAGCAGTTCTTC.

The rearrangement links TRBV18 to TRBJ1-4; D is unclear. Germline CDR1 and CDR2: KGHSH and LQKENI. The CDR3 length is 14 residues. V lost 3 bases and J lost 4, with 9 bases in between. This chain's CDR3 is CASSPTVSNEKLFF. CDR3 in DNA: TGTGCCAGCTCACCGACGGTCAGTAATGAAAAACTGTTTTTT.

This clonotype has ten or more counts. The rearrangement uses TRBV28 and TRBJ1-2; 7 positions match TRBD1. After removal of 4 bases from V and 0 bases from J, the junction contained 14 bases not matched to a gene. Looked up from germline, CDR1 is MDHEN and CDR2 is SYDVKM. The CDR3 is 18 residues long. The CDR3 spells CASSYRQGEVSSNYGYTF. CDR3 DNA: TGTGCCAGCAGTTATCGACAGGGAGAGGTTTCGTCTAACTATGGCTACACCTTC.

This clonotype was recorded at least ten times. The CDR3 region has the DNA TGTGCCAGCAGTGTCGGTAGGACTGAAGCTTTCTTT. Amino acids: CASSVGRTEAFF. V gene TRBV2 combines with J gene TRBJ1-1; no reliable D call. The V end was cut by 4 bases, the J end by 5 bases, with 8 bases between. In germline, CDR1 is SNHLY, CDR2 FYNNEI. This CDR3 has 12 amino acids.

This clonotype came up many times. The chain recombines TRBV20-1 with TRBJ1-1; D unclear. With 3 bases removed from V and 3 bases from J, the gap between germline ends came to 2 bases. CDR3 size: 10 residues. Looked up from germline, CDR1 is DFQATT and CDR2 is SNEGSKA (reference sequence). CDR3 in amino acids: CSARDTEAFF. The CDR3 DNA sequence: TGCAGTGCTAGGGACACTGAAGCTTTCTTT.

This sequence joins TRBV4-1 and TRBJ1-1; D uncertain. Germline loops: CDR1 MGHRA, CDR2 YSYEKL. There are 13 residues in the CDR3. Trimming pared 1 base from V and 8 bases from J, leaving 11 bases between. CDR3 region: CASSQGGGREAFF. Written as DNA, the CDR3 is TGCGCCAGCAGCCAAGGGGGTGGCAGGGAAGCTTTCTTT.

The sample holds one count of this clonotype. The chain has TRBV19 and TRBJ1-1, with D possibly matching TRBD1 (5 bases). CDR1 is LNHDA, CDR2 SQIVND, per germline (reference sequence). The CDR3 runs 13 residues. V was clipped by 4 bases and J by 6 bases, with 12 bases between them. The CDR3 DNA reads TGTGCCAGTAGTACGGGGGTCAAGGCTGAAGCTTTCTTT. Amino acids: CASSTGVKAEAFF. Full variable domain (remainder filled in from reference TRBV19 and TRBJ1-1): DGGITQSPKYLFRKEGQNVTLSCEQNLNHDAMYWYRQDPGQGLRLIYYSQIVNDFQKGDIAEGYSVSREKKESFPLTVTSAQKNPTAFYLCASSTGVKAEAFFGQGTRLTVV.

This clonotype occurred many times. The chain employs TRBV2 and TRBJ2-7, with D possibly TRBD2 on 6 matching bases. V was cut by 8 bases and J by 0 bases, with 14 bases left in between. This CDR3 has 14 residues. The V gene's germline CDR1 is SNHLY and CDR2 FYNNEI. The CDR3 sequence: CASCPGLTSYEQYF. CDR3 DNA: TGTGCCAGCTGCCCAGGACTAACCTCCTACGAGCAGTACTTC.

J is TRBJ2-1 and V is TRBV13; weak D call: TRBD1 (5 bases). The germline V and J ends were trimmed by 3 bases and 5 bases, with 8 bases remaining between them. This CDR3 has 13 amino acids. The germline CDR1 and CDR2 sequences are PRHDT and FYEKMQ (reference sequence). The DNA of the CDR3 is TGTGCCAGCAGCTTCAGGGCCAACAATGAGCAGTTCTTC. It translates to CASSFRANNEQFF.